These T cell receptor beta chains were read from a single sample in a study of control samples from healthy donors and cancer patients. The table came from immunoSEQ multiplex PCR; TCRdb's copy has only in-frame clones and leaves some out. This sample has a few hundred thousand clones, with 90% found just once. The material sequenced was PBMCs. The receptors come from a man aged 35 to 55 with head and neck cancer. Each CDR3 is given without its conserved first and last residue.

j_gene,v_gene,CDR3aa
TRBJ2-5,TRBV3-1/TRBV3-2,ASSHGVIETQY
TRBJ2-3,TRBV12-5,ASGLVTGAADTQY
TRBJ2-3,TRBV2,ASSGALDTQY
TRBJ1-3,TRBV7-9,ASSPQGALISGNTIY
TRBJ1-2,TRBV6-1,ASSEPPRGAYGYT
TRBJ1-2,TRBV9,ASSVDANYGYT
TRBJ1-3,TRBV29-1,SVEEGVGIGNTIY
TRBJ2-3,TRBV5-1,ASSIQGARGDTQY
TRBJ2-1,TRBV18,ASSHRDGSYNEQF
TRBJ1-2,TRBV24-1,ATSDGANYGYT
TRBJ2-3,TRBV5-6,ASSARGHGPTDTQY
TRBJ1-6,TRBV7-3,ASSLGTGGSSLH
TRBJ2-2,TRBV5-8,ASSSRDRGRQTGELF
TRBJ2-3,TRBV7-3,ASAKAVYTDTQY
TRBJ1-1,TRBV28,ASSLQGPDEKAF
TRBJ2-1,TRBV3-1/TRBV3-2,ASSQDSGGGNEQF
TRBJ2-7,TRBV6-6,ASSGTSGVSHEQY
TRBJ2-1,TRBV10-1,ASSDSRDRAHSYNEQF
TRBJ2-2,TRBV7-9,ASSLGDTGELF
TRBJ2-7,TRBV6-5,ASRQGTSAGEQY
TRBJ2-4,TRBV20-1,SASNPVSVKNIQY
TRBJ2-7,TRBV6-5,ATKLFETGTYEQY
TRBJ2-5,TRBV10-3,AISEEGWETQY
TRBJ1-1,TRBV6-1,ASSEWYRGGTEAF
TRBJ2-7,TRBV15,ATSNPRDGWEQY
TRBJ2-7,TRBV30,AWSVLDVRSLYEQY
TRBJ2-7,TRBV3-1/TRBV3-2,ASSQDRGGTESEQY
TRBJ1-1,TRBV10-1,ASSEGVGGRTEAF
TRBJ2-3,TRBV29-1,SVEFGTGGRGTDTQY